The clone carrying this T cell receptor (beta chain) came up many times. Its antigen is not known. This entry comes from a study of molecular identifiers for immune sequencing clone quantification. The CDR3 extends over 14 amino acids. V was cut by 0 bases and J by 4 bases, with 10 bases left in between. Germline V CDR1 and CDR2: SGDLS, YYNGEE. TCRdb ran MiXCR on the PCR reads and lists one entry per CDR3 protein. The table records more than 450,000 distinct CDR3 sequences, about 26% of them present only once. Study-wide findings and caveats: Clones above 20 RNA copies held over 97% of effector molecules, under 1% in naive cells.

In the sort, naive CD8 T cells were defined as CD8+CD4-CCR7+CD45RA+. The sequencing input was naive CD8+ T cells from blood, with Jurkat cell RNA spiked in. The subset: FACS-sorted CD8+CD4-CCR7+CD45RA+ naive T cells. This TCR was sampled from a human donor in good health. Some libraries in this study had Jurkat cell RNA spiked in. The chain combines TRBV9 with TRBJ1-1; D possibly corresponds to TRBD1 (5 bases). CDR3 in DNA: TGTGCCAGCAGCGTAGAAGGGGCAGGCACTGAAGCTTTCTTT. It codes for CASSVEGAGTEAFF.